What follows is one T cell receptor beta chain and its context. Its antigen is not known. This sample is drawn from a study of T cell responses to AZD1222 COVID-19 vaccine. Overall study findings and caveats: All repertoire sampling was performed exclusively after the peak T cell response. Donors were largely white British and mainly female; clonal diversity was possibly underestimated.

TCRdb's table, derived via immunoSEQ multiplex PCR, lists solely in-frame clones and lacks some. The sample contains roughly 180,000 clones, more than 75% of which appear only once. Germline CDR1 GTSNPN, CDR2 SVGIG (reference sequence). The germline V and J ends were trimmed by 2 bases and 7 bases, with 9 bases remaining between them. This CDR3 comprises 12 residues. This TCR was recovered from an adult in good health. The chain joins TRBV30 to TRBJ1-5; tentative D call: TRBD1 (5 bases). The sequencing here drew on peripheral blood, taken on day 0 of MenACWY control vaccination. The CDR3 is CAWSSGSQPQHF. The CDR3 bases are TGTGCCTGGAGTTCAGGGTCCCAGCCCCAGCATTTT.